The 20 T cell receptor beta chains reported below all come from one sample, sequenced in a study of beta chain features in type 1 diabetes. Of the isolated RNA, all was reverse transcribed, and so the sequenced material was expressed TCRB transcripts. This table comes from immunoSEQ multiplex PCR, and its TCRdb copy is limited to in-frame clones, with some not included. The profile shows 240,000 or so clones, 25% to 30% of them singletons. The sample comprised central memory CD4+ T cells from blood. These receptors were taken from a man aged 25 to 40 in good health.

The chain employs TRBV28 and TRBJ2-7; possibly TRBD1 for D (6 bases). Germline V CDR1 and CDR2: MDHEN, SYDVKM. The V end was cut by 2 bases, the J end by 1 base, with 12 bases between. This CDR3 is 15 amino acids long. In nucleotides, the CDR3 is TGTGCCAGCAGTTTACCGGGGACAAGGTCCTACGAGCAGTACTTC. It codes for CASSLPGTRSYEQYF.

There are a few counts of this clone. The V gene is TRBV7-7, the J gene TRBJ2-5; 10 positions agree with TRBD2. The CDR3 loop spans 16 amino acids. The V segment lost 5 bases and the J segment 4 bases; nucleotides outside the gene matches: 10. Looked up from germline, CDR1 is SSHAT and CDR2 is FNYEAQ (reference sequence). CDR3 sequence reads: CASSTLLAGGTETQYF. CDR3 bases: TGTGCCAGCAGCACATTGTTAGCGGGGGGCACAGAGACCCAGTACTTC. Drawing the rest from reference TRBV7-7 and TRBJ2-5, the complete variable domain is GAGVSQSPRYKVTKRGQDVTLRCDPISSHATLYWYQQALGQGPEFLTYFNYEAQPDKSGLPSDRFSAERPEGSISTLTIQRTEQRDSAMYRCASSTLLAGGTETQYFGPGTRLLVL.

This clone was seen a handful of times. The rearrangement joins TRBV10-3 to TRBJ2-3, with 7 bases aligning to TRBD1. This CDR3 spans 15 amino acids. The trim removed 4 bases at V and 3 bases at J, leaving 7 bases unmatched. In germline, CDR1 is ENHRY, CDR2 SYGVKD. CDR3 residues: CAISGPTGKTDTQYF. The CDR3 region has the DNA TGTGCCATCAGTGGGCCGACAGGGAAGACAGATACGCAGTATTTT.

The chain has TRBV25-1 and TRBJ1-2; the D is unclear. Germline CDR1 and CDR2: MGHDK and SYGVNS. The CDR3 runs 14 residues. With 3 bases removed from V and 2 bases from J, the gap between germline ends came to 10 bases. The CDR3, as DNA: TGTGCCAGCAGTGATGTCGGCAGCAACTATGGCTACACCTTC. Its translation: CASSDVGSNYGYTF.

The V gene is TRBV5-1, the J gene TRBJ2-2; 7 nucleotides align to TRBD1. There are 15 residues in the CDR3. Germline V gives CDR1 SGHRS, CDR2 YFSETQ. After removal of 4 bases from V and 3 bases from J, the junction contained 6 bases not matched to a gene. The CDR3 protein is CASSPGDRDTGELFF. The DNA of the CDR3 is TGCGCCAGCAGCCCCGGGGACAGAGACACCGGGGAGCTGTTTTTT.

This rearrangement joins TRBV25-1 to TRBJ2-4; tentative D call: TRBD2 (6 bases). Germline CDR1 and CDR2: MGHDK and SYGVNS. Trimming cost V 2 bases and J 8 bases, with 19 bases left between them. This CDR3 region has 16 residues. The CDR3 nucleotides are TGTGCCAGCAGTGAAGCTGTTGGAGGGAGTAGGGACATTCAGTACTTC. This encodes CASSEAVGGSRDIQYF.

The CDR3 sequence is CASSYGGNYGYTF. For the CDR3, the DNA is TGTGCCAGCAGTTATGGGGGAAACTATGGCTACACCTTC. J is TRBJ1-2 and V is TRBV6-5, with D perhaps matching TRBD1 (5 bases). V gave up 3 bases and J gave up 2 bases, with 7 bases separating them. Germline CDR1 reads MNHEY; CDR2 reads SVGAGI. This CDR3 is built from 13 residues.

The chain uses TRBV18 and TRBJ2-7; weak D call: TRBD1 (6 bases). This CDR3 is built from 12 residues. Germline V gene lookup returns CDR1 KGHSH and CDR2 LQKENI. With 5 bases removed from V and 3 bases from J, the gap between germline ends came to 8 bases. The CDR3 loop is CASSEGGYEQYF. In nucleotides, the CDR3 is TGTGCCAGCTCAGAAGGGGGCTACGAGCAGTACTTC.

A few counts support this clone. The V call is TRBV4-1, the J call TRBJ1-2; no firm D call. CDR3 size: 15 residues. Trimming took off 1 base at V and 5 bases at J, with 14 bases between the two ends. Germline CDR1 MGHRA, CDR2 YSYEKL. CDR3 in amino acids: CASSQVTQESYGYTF. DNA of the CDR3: TGCGCCAGCAGCCAAGTGACCCAGGAGTCGTATGGCTACACCTTC.

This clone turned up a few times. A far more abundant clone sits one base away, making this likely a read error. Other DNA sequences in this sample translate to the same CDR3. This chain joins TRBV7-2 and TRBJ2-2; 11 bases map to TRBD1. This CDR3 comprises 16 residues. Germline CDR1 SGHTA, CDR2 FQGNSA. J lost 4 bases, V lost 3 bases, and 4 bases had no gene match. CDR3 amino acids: CASSFRTGGSTGELFF. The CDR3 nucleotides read TGTGCCAGCAGCTTCCGGACAGGGGGCAGCACCGGGGAGCTGTTTTTT.

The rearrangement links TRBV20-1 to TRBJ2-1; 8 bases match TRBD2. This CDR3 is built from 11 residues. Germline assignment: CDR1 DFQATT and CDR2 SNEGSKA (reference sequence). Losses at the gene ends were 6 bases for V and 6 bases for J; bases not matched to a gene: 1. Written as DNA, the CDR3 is TGCAGTGCAGGGACTAGCAATGAGCAGTTCTTC. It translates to CSAGTSNEQFF.

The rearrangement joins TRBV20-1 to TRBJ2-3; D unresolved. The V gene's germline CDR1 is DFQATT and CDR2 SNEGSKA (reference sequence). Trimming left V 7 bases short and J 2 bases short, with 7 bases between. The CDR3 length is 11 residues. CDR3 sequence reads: CSVPDTDTQYF. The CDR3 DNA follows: TGCAGTGTTCCTGACACAGATACGCAGTATTTT.

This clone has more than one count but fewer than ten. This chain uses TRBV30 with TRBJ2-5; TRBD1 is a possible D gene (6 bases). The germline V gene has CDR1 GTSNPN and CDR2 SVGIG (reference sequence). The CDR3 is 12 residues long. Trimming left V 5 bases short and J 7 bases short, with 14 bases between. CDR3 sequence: CAWGQRPGTQYF. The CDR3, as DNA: TGTGCCTGGGGACAGCGGCCCGGGACCCAGTACTTC.

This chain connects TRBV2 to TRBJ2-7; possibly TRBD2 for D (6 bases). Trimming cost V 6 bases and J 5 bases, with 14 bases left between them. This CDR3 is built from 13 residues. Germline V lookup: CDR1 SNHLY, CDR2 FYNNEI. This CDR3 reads CASSAEGLHEQYF. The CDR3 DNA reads TGTGCCAGCAGCGCGGAGGGCCTCCACGAGCAGTACTTC.

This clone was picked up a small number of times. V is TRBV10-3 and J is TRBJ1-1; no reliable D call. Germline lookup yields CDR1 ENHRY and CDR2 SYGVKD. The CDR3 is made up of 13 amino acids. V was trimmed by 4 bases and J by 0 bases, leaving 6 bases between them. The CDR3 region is CAISGDLNTEAFF. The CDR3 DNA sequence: TGTGCCATCAGTGGCGATCTGAACACTGAAGCTTTCTTT.

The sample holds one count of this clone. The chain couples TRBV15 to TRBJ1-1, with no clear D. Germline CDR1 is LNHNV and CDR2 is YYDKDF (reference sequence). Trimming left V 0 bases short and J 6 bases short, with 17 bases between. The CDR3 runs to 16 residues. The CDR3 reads CATSREPSAGKAEAFF. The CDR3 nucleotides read TGTGCCACCAGCAGAGAACCCTCTGCGGGGAAAGCTGAAGCTTTCTTT.

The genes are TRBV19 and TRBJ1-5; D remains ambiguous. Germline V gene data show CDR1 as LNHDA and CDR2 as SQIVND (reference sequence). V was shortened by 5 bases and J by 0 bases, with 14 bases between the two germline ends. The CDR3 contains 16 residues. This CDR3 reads CASSARHDYSNQPQHF. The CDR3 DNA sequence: TGTGCCAGTAGTGCTCGACACGACTATAGCAATCAGCCCCAGCATTTT.

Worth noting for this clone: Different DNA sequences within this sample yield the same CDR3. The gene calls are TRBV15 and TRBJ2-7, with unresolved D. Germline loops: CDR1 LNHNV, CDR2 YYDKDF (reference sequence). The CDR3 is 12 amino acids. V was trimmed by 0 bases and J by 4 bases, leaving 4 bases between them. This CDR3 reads CATSRDGYEQYF. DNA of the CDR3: TGTGCCACCAGCAGAGATGGTTACGAGCAGTACTTC. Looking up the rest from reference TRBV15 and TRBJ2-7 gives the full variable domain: DAMVIQNPRYQVTQFGKPVTLSCSQTLNHNVMYWYQQKSSQAPKLLFHYYDKDFNNEADTPDNFQSRRPNTSFCFLDIRSPGLGDTAMYLCATSRDGYEQYFGPGTRLTVT.

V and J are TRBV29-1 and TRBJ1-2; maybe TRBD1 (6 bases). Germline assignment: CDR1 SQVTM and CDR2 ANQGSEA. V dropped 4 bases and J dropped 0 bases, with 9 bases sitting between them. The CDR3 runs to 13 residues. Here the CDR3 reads CSVARGPNYGYTF. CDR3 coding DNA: TGCAGCGTTGCCAGGGGTCCTAACTATGGCTACACCTTC.

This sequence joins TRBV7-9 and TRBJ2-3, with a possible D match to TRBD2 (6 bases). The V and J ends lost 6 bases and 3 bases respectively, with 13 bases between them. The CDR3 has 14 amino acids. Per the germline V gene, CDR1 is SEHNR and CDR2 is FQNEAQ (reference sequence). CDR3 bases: TGTGCCAGCAGAAGCGGAGGGGTTACAGATACGCAGTATTTT. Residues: CASRSGGVTDTQYF.